This T cell receptor beta chain was identified during a study of T cell changes during pregnancy in multiple sclerosis. With 4 bases removed from V and 3 bases from J, the gap between germline ends came to 15 bases. The CDR3 spans 15 residues. CDR1 and CDR2 from the germline V gene are MGHRA and YSYEKL. In its sample, this clone was seen once. Here immunoSEQ multiplex PCR was the method, and the copy in TCRdb shows in-frame clones only, minus some. The sample contains about 40,000 clones, roughly 88% of which appear only once. The source of this sequence is a female donor with multiple sclerosis, enrolled in a pregnancy study. The rearrangement joins TRBV4-1 to TRBJ1-2; tentative D call: TRBD1 (5 bases). Source: CD8+ T cells from peripheral blood mononuclear cells, taken in the first trimester of pregnancy. In nucleotides, the CDR3 is TGCGCCAGCAGCCCCACCCAGGGCAACGACTATGGCTACACCTTC. Its translation is CASSPTQGNDYGYTF.